The sequence of this T cell receptor beta chain was determined in a study of T cell repertoires in cytomegalovirus infection (dated by TCRdb to about 2019). For context, the study as a whole: Donor HLA type was relevant to the analysis, because carriage of CMV infection together with the matching HLA type was indicated by public TCR beta signatures. Points the paper makes about the study in general: Cumulative frequency of public TCR beta family members discriminated carriers of CMV infection plus the relevant HLA type in this cohort and an independent approximately 370-donor cohort. The ex vivo response was dominated by HLA-C-restricted CMV-specific TCR beta clonotypes, and the single most frequent clonotype in two of eight donors was supplied by these HLA-C-restricted clonotypes.

Sequences SGHVS (CDR1) and FQNEAQ (CDR2) are obtained from the germline V gene. CDR3 length: 16 amino acids, cysteine to phenylalanine. CDR3 DNA is the only sequence kept; it has 48 bases, read in frame from the first base. The junction shows trimming of 4 bases on V and 4 bases on J, and the gene matches do not reach 9 bases of it. This clonotype was recorded at least ten times. It has no known antigen specificity. The input lacks base qualities; no much larger clone sits a single base away. TCRdb records Illumina HiSeq 1500 as the sequencer. TCRdb redid the processing of the public reads, applying fastp at Q25 and MiXCR, and retained in-frame beta chains. Identical CDR3 proteins give one entry, which carries the most common genes and DNA. The sample has about 440,000 distinct CDR3 sequences on record, roughly a third of them singletons. About 13% of the sample rests with the top ten.

The material sequenced was PBMCs. The rearrangement combines TRBV7-8 with TRBJ2-2, and TRBD2 matches 7 of the central bases. This TCR was sampled from a human donor in good health (CMV status not recorded). Some clones in this sample may be carry-over from other donors' samples. The sequenced DNA: TGTGCCAGCAGCTCTATTGAGCGGGGAGGCACCGGGGAGCTGTTTTTT. It codes for CASSSIERGGTGELFF.